Presented here are 28 T cell receptor beta chains from one specimen sequenced in a study of identical twins. From the 5' RACE reads, TCRdb called clonotypes with MiXCR, one entry per CDR3 protein. In the table there are a few hundred thousand distinct CDR3 sequences, 14% of which are singletons. In addition, the sample was reused for a study of yellow fever vaccine responses in identical twins.

The specimen was CD4+ T cells sorted from blood. The origin of the receptors is a woman aged 18-29 years in good health.

At least ten counts were recorded for this clonotype. The chain recombines TRBV29-1 with TRBJ2-7, with D unresolved. The length of the CDR3 is 11 residues. Germline V gives CDR1 SQVTM, CDR2 ANQGSEA. Trimming pared 4 bases from V and 4 bases from J, leaving 8 bases between. The CDR3 here is CSVVVVYEQYF. DNA of the CDR3: TGCAGCGTTGTAGTTGTGTACGAGCAGTACTTC.

For this clonotype: Mismatch with germline at one junction end may stem from a read error. V gene TRBV12-3 or TRBV12-4 combines with J gene TRBJ2-1; TRBD2 matches at 14 bases. CDR3 length: 18 amino acids. The CDR3 here is CACSLGTSGGKSGNEQFF. The CDR3 bases are TGTGCCTGCAGTTTAGGGACTAGCGGGGGCAAATCCGGTAATGAGCAGTTCTTC.

Only a few counts were recorded for this clonotype. This chain connects TRBV9 to TRBJ1-6, with TRBD1 identical over 7 bases. V lost 3 bases to trimming and J lost 6 bases; unmatched junction nucleotides: 6. The CDR3 is 15 amino acids. Per germline, CDR1 SGDLS and CDR2 YYNGEE. The CDR3 bases are TGTGCCAGCAGCGCGCGTGACAGGGCTAATTCACCCCTCCACTTT. This translates into CASSARDRANSPLHF.

The sample holds a few counts of this clonotype. The chain recombines TRBV5-8 with TRBJ2-7; 7 bases match TRBD1. Germline assignment: CDR1 SGHTS and CDR2 YDEGEE. J lost 5 bases, V lost 4 bases, and 12 bases had no gene match. This CDR3 contains 15 residues. The CDR3 region is CASSPHRGAVDEQYF. In nucleotides, the CDR3 is TGTGCCAGCAGCCCCCACAGGGGAGCCGTGGACGAGCAGTACTTC. Looking up the rest from reference TRBV5-8 and TRBJ2-7 gives the full variable domain: EAGVTQSPTHLIKTRGQQATLRCSPISGHTSVYWYQQALGLGLQFLLWYDEGEERNRGNFPPRFSGRQFPNYSSELNVNALELEDSALYLCASSPHRGAVDEQYFGPGTRLTVT.

This clonotype was seen at least ten times. The rearrangement joins TRBV5-1 to TRBJ2-5, with TRBD2 as a possible D gene (5 bases). Trimming cost V 2 bases and J 1 base, with 12 bases left between them. This CDR3 is 15 amino acids long. Germline V gene sequence: CDR1 SGHRS, CDR2 YFSETQ. Here the CDR3 reads CASSLQRSSQETQYF. The CDR3 nucleotides read TGCGCCAGCAGCTTACAGCGGAGCTCCCAAGAGACCCAGTACTTC. The full variable domain, completed using reference TRBV5-1 and TRBJ2-5, is KAGVTQTPRYLIKTRGQQVTLSCSPISGHRSVSWYQQTPGQGLQFLFEYFSETQRNKGNFPGRFSGRQFSNSRSEMNVSTLELGDSALYLCASSLQRSSQETQYFGPGTRLLVL.

As concerns this clonotype: Being one base from a much bigger clone, this may be a read error. CDR3 nucleotides: TGCGCCAGCAGCGATCACAATGAGCAGTTCTTC. Translated: CASSDHNEQFF. The chain combines TRBV5-1 with TRBJ2-1; D ambiguous. The CDR3 consists of 11 residues. V was cut by 4 bases and J by 5 bases, with 4 bases left in between. Germline values: CDR1 SGHRS, CDR2 YFSETQ. Looking up the rest from reference TRBV5-1 and TRBJ2-1 gives the full variable domain: KAGVTQTPRYLIKTRGQQVTLSCSPISGHRSVSWYQQTPGQGLQFLFEYFSETQRNKGNFPGRFSGRQFSNSRSEMNVSTLELGDSALYLCASSDHNEQFFGPGTRLTVL.

This clonotype was detected a few times. V usage is TRBV6-2 or TRBV6-3 and J usage is TRBJ2-2; 7 positions match TRBD1. Germline CDR1 MNHEY, CDR2 SVGEGT. The CDR3 consists of 17 residues. The V and J ends lost 6 bases and 0 bases, in that order; junction bases with no gene match: 10. As DNA, the CDR3 is TGTGCCAGCAGCTTCAGTCCGGGACAGTCGAACACCGGGGAGCTGTTTTTT. Translating gives CASSFSPGQSNTGELFF.

The rearrangement links TRBV5-1 to TRBJ2-1; D possibly corresponds to TRBD2 (6 bases). CDR1 and CDR2 (germline): SGHRS, YFSETQ. The CDR3 has 16 residues. V was shortened by 0 bases and J by 4 bases, with 14 bases between the two germline ends. The CDR3 region is CASSLGVAGLYNEQFF. CDR3 coding DNA: TGCGCCAGCAGCTTGGGTGTGGCGGGGTTATACAATGAGCAGTTCTTC.

This clonotype was seen many times. The gene calls are TRBV5-1 and TRBJ2-7, with a weak D call TRBD1 (6 bases). The V end was cut by 3 bases, the J end by 0 bases, with 13 bases between. CDR3 size: 15 residues. Germline CDR1 and CDR2: SGHRS and YFSETQ. The CDR3 DNA is TGCGCCAGCAGCTCGACAACAGGGCTCTCCTACGAGCAGTACTTC. Encoded protein: CASSSTTGLSYEQYF.

This clonotype was recorded many times. The chain is built from TRBV12-3 or TRBV12-4 and TRBJ1-5, with 7 bases that match TRBD1. Unmatched junction bases numbered 3, after V lost 9 bases and J lost 4 bases. The CDR3 covers 12 residues. This CDR3 reads CASRQGNQPQHF. The CDR3, as DNA: TGTGCCAGTAGACAGGGAAATCAGCCCCAGCATTTT.

The V gene is TRBV10-2, the J gene TRBJ2-2; D is uncertain. Between the trimmed V and J ends, which lost 7 bases and 1 base, there was a span of 10 bases. The CDR3 extends over 14 amino acids. Looked up from germline, CDR1 is WSHSY and CDR2 is SAAADI. In DNA form, the CDR3 reads TGCGCCAGCAAACGGCAGGTGAACACCGGGGAGCTGTTTTTT. Its protein product is CASKRQVNTGELFF.

This clonotype was seen a handful of times. This chain links TRBV2 with TRBJ2-2; D remains unclear. CDR3 length: 17 amino acids. Germline-derived CDR1 and CDR2 are SNHLY and FYNNEI. Between the trimmed V and J ends, which lost 1 base and 7 bases, there was a span of 19 bases. CDR3 DNA: TGTGCCAGCAGTGAAGGGGTCTTGGCTAGTTGGGACGGGGAGCTGTTTTTT. This encodes CASSEGVLASWDGELFF.

With respect to this clonotype: A much larger clone sits a single nucleotide away, making a read error possible. Here the CDR3 DNA reads TGTGCCAGCAGTTTAATCGGAACCGGGGTGCTGTTTTTT. Its translation: CASSLIGTGVLFF. The chain employs TRBV12-3 or TRBV12-4 and TRBJ2-2; D perhaps matches TRBD2 (5 bases). The CDR3 consists of 13 residues.

The rearrangement joins TRBV9 to TRBJ2-2, with D possibly being TRBD1 (6 bases). Germline CDR1 and CDR2: SGDLS and YYNGEE. The CDR3 has 16 amino acids. With 0 bases removed from V and 4 bases from J, the gap between germline ends came to 13 bases. The CDR3 sequence is CASSVGERGFTGELFF. CDR3 bases: TGTGCCAGCAGCGTAGGCGAGAGGGGGTTCACCGGGGAGCTGTTTTTT.

This sequence joins TRBV7-9 and TRBJ2-3; D not resolved. Trimming pared 5 bases from V and 1 base from J, leaving 13 bases between. Germline lookup yields CDR1 SEHNR and CDR2 FQNEAQ (reference sequence). The CDR3 covers 15 residues. The CDR3 DNA follows: TGTGCCAGCAGCACGCCGCAGTCGGGCACAGATACGCAGTATTTT. Its translation is CASSTPQSGTDTQYF. Filled out from reference TRBV7-9 and TRBJ2-3, the complete variable domain reads DTGVSQNPRHKITKRGQNVTFRCDPISEHNRLYWYRQTLGQGPEFLTYFQNEAQLEKSRLLSDRFSAERPKGSFSTLEIQRTEQGDSAMYLCASSTPQSGTDTQYFGPGTRLTVL.

The chain couples TRBV7-9 to TRBJ2-1; tentatively, D is TRBD1 (6 bases). Trimming pared 11 bases from V and 0 bases from J, leaving 14 bases between. The CDR3 loop spans 14 amino acids. Germline V lookup: CDR1 SEHNR, CDR2 FQNEAQ (reference sequence). The CDR3 region is CAAAQGSSYNEQFF. As DNA, the CDR3 is TGTGCCGCCGCCCAGGGGAGCTCCTACAATGAGCAGTTCTTC. Full variable domain (missing parts from reference TRBV7-9 and TRBJ2-1): DTGVSQNPRHKITKRGQNVTFRCDPISEHNRLYWYRQTLGQGPEFLTYFQNEAQLEKSRLLSDRFSAERPKGSFSTLEIQRTEQGDSAMYLCAAAQGSSYNEQFFGPGTRLTVL.

This clonotype has just a few counts. This chain links TRBV24-1 with TRBJ2-5, with 12 nucleotides matching TRBD1. The CDR3 spans 16 residues. Trimming cost V 4 bases and J 5 bases; bases outside gene matches: 7. Germline V gives CDR1 KGHDR, CDR2 SFDVKD. The CDR3 nucleotides are TGTGCCACCAGTGACCGCAGGGACAGGGGGCGGGAGACCCAGTACTTC. This codes for CATSDRRDRGRETQYF.

This clonotype was seen repeatedly, ten times or more. V and J are TRBV5-1 and TRBJ1-6; the match to TRBD1 covers 8 bases. There are 17 residues in the CDR3. Germline CDR1 and CDR2: SGHRS and YFSETQ. With 0 bases clipped from V and 5 bases from J, the junction kept 7 bases outside the gene matches. CDR3 DNA: TGCGCCAGCAGCTTGGCCGGGACAGGCGGGAATAATTCACCCCTCCACTTT. Protein sequence: CASSLAGTGGNNSPLHF.

This clonotype came up a few times. The V gene is TRBV14, the J gene TRBJ2-1; 14 positions match TRBD2. This CDR3 contains 17 residues. V dropped 4 bases and J dropped 4; count of bases not matched to a gene: 6. Germline V lookup: CDR1 SGHDN, CDR2 FVKESK. The CDR3 DNA is TGTGCCAGCAGCCTGGGACTAGCGGGGGACCCGTACAATGAGCAGTTCTTC. It specifies CASSLGLAGDPYNEQFF. Supplemented by reference TRBV14 and TRBJ2-1, the full variable domain reads EAGVTQFPSHSVIEKGQTVTLRCDPISGHDNLYWYRRVMGKEIKFLLHFVKESKQDESGMPNNRFLAERTGGTYSTLKVQPAELEDSGVYFCASSLGLAGDPYNEQFFGPGTRLTVL.

In this sample, this clonotype turned up a few times. The chain carries TRBV7-3 and TRBJ2-1; D might be TRBD2 (6 bases). Germline V gives CDR1 SGHTA, CDR2 FQGTGA. The CDR3 consists of 13 residues. Trimming took off 5 bases at V and 9 bases at J, with 14 bases between the two ends. The DNA of the CDR3 is TGTGCCAGCAGCGCGGATATGCGGGGTGAGCAGTTCTTC. It yields the protein CASSADMRGEQFF. The full variable domain, in which reference TRBV7-3 and TRBJ2-1 provide the parts outside the CDR3, is GAGVSQTPSNKVTEKGKYVELRCDPISGHTALYWYRQSLGQGPEFLIYFQGTGAADDSGLPNDRFFAVRPEGSVSTLKIQRTERGDSAVYLCASSADMRGEQFFGPGTRLTVL.

The genes are TRBV6-5 and TRBJ2-7; D is uncertain. Germline lookup yields CDR1 MNHEY and CDR2 SVGAGI. Trimming removed 2 bases from V and 1 base from J, with 9 bases in between. CDR3 size: 14 residues. The CDR3 reads CASSYLHASYEQYF. Written as DNA, the CDR3 is TGTGCCAGCAGTTACCTACACGCATCCTACGAGCAGTACTTC.

This clonotype has at least ten counts. The chain uses TRBV2 and TRBJ2-3; 7 bases fit TRBD1. V lost 7 bases, J lost 4 bases, and 5 bases stayed unmatched. CDR1 is SNHLY and CDR2 is FYNNEI in the germline V gene. There are 13 residues in the CDR3. The CDR3 here is CASTLQGPDTQYF. CDR3 DNA sequence: TGTGCCAGCACTTTACAGGGGCCAGATACGCAGTATTTT.

The chain recombines TRBV12-3 or TRBV12-4 with TRBJ2-3, with TRBD2 matching over 11 bases. There are 15 residues in the CDR3. J was trimmed by 3 bases and V by 6 bases; bases with no gene match: 5. In DNA, the CDR3 is TGTGCCAGCAGGTTAACTAGCGGGAGTACAGATACGCAGTATTTT. The encoded protein is CASRLTSGSTDTQYF.

The chain joins TRBV4-3 to TRBJ2-4; 13 bases are shared with TRBD2. The CDR3 totals 16 residues. V shed 4 bases, J shed 2 bases, and the junction held 2 bases outside the gene matches. CDR1 is LGHNA, CDR2 YSLEER, per germline. CDR3 sequence (DNA): TGCGCCAGCAGCCCCGGGACTAGCGGGACCAAAAACATTCAGTACTTC. Amino acid sequence: CASSPGTSGTKNIQYF.

The genes are TRBV7-8 and TRBJ2-7; 8 bases are shared with TRBD1. Trimming took 2 bases from V and 2 from J; bases not matched to a gene: 5. The CDR3 covers 15 residues. CDR1 is SGHVS, CDR2 FQNEAQ, per germline. For the CDR3, the DNA is TGTGCCAGCAGCTTACAGGGACAGGTCACCTACGAGCAGTACTTC. This gives the protein CASSLQGQVTYEQYF.

This clonotype was detected only a few times. The genes are TRBV5-6 and TRBJ1-5, with TRBD1 as a possible D gene (5 bases). The CDR3 has 16 amino acids. Germline-derived CDR1 and CDR2 are SGHDT and YYEEEE. V was shortened by 2 bases and J by 6 bases, with 18 bases between the two germline ends. Written as DNA, the CDR3 is TGTGCCAGCAGCTTTTACGGGTCAGGGAACGGTCAGCCCCAGCATTTT. This codes for CASSFYGSGNGQPQHF. The full variable domain, completed using reference TRBV5-6 and TRBJ1-5, is DAGVTQSPTHLIKTRGQQVTLRCSPKSGHDTVSWYQQALGQGPQFIFQYYEEEERQRGNFPDRFSGHQFPNYSSELNVNALLLGDSALYLCASSFYGSGNGQPQHFGDGTRLSIL.

The chain employs TRBV20-1 and TRBJ1-2; D not certain. The V end lost 3 bases, the J end lost 6 bases, and 2 bases lay between the germline ends. CDR1 and CDR2 from the germline V gene are DFQATT and SNEGSKA (reference sequence). The CDR3 spans 9 residues. The CDR3 coding sequence is TGCAGTGCTAGTCATGGCTACACCTTC. Its protein is CSASHGYTF.

The V gene is TRBV18, the J gene TRBJ2-2; TRBD1 might be the D (6 bases). Germline V gene sequence: CDR1 KGHSH, CDR2 LQKENI. The V and J ends lost 5 bases and 10 bases respectively, with 23 bases between them. The CDR3 consists of 16 residues. The CDR3 bases are TGTGCCAGCTCATCGGTCTTTGGACAGAACCCGACGGAGCTGTTTTTT. Protein sequence: CASSSVFGQNPTELFF. The whole variable domain, filled in from reference TRBV18 and TRBJ2-2, reads NAGVMQNPRHLVRRRGQEARLRCSPMKGHSHVYWYRQLPEEGLKFMVYLQKENIIDESGMPKERFSAEFPKEGPSILRIQQVVRGDSAAYFCASSSVFGQNPTELFFGEGSRLTVL.